These 18 T cell receptor beta chains share one sample of origin, sequenced in a study of cytomegalovirus exposure and HLA in healthy donors. PCR primers comprised 60 Vbeta and 13 Jbeta primers. Method: immunoSEQ multiplex PCR; TCRdb's copy keeps in-frame clones and lacks some. This sample yields around 220,000 clones, of which approximately 83% are seen a single time; approximately 1.4% belongs to the top ten. Sequencing was performed on PBMCs. The receptors here all came from a girl aged 10-17 years in good health and CMV-seronegative.

This sequence joins TRBV5-1 and TRBJ2-5; 7 bases match TRBD2. CDR3 size: 15 residues. Germline CDR1 SGHRS, CDR2 YFSETQ. Losses at the gene ends were 2 bases for V and 0 bases for J; bases not matched to a gene: 4. In DNA form, the CDR3 reads TGCGCCAGCAGCTTACGAGGGACTAACCAAGAGACCCAGTACTTC. Its translation is CASSLRGTNQETQYF.

The chain carries TRBV5-1 and TRBJ2-7; 11 bases are a match to TRBD2. The CDR3 spans 14 residues. From germline, CDR1 is SGHRS and CDR2 YFSETQ. V was pared by 2 bases and J by 2 bases, with 0 bases of the junction left unmatched. This CDR3 reads CASSFSGGAYEQYF. Here the CDR3 DNA reads TGCGCCAGCAGCTTTAGCGGGGGGGCCTACGAGCAGTACTTC.

The chain uses TRBV4-1 and TRBJ2-7; 12 nucleotides line up with TRBD2. CDR1 and CDR2 from the germline V gene are MGHRA and YSYEKL. J was trimmed by 5 bases and V by 4 bases; bases with no gene match: 6. The CDR3 is 15 amino acids. Written as DNA, the CDR3 is TGCGCCAGCAGCCTACGGACTAGCGGGGAGGACGAGCAGTACTTC. This codes for CASSLRTSGEDEQYF.

The chain joins TRBV6-4 to TRBJ2-2; 7 bases match TRBD1. Germline V CDR1 and CDR2: MRHNA, SNTAGT. Unmatched junction bases numbered 6, after V lost 1 base and J lost 4 bases. The CDR3 covers 16 residues. The CDR3 nucleotides are TGTGCCAGCAGTGACTTCGAGACAGGGAGCACCGGGGAGCTGTTTTTT. Its translation: CASSDFETGSTGELFF.

This chain uses TRBV7-9 with TRBJ1-5; D is ambiguous. V lost 5 bases and J lost 0, with 11 bases in between. Germline V gene data show CDR1 as SEHNR and CDR2 as FQNEAQ (reference sequence). This CDR3 region has 15 residues. The CDR3 reads CASSDGSFSNQPQHF. CDR3 nucleotides: TGTGCCAGCAGCGATGGGAGTTTTAGCAATCAGCCCCAGCATTTT.

J is TRBJ2-7 and V is TRBV19, with D possibly matching TRBD1 (5 bases). The CDR3 covers 11 residues. V lost 10 bases, J lost 0 bases, and 7 bases lay in between. Germline V gene sequence: CDR1 LNHDA, CDR2 SQIVND (reference sequence). The CDR3, as DNA: TGTGCCACCGGACACTCCTACGAGCAGTACTTC. It encodes CATGHSYEQYF.

V is TRBV11-2 and J is TRBJ2-3; D ambiguous. Trimming took off 5 bases at V and 4 bases at J, with 7 bases between the two ends. The CDR3 extends over 12 amino acids. Per the germline V gene, CDR1 is SGHAT and CDR2 is FQNNGV. The DNA for the CDR3 is TGTGCCAGCAGCCCTCGTCCAGATACGCAGTATTTT. It specifies CASSPRPDTQYF.

V is TRBV27 and J is TRBJ2-7, with D perhaps TRBD1 (6 bases). V lost 5 bases and J 6 bases, leaving 11 bases between the germline ends. Germline-derived CDR1 and CDR2 are MNHEY and SMNVEV (reference sequence). This CDR3 contains 12 residues. The CDR3 reads CASSSTGLEQYF. For the CDR3, the DNA is TGTGCCAGCAGTAGCACAGGGCTCGAGCAGTACTTC.

This rearrangement joins TRBV6-5 to TRBJ2-5, with 8 bases aligning to TRBD2. CDR1 is MNHEY, CDR2 SVGAGI, per germline. Trimming removed 6 bases from V and 5 bases from J; junction bases left unmatched: 11. This CDR3 contains 15 residues. The CDR3 loop is CASRYEGLALETQYF. The CDR3 bases are TGTGCCAGCAGATACGAAGGACTAGCTCTTGAGACCCAGTACTTC.

The rearrangement links TRBV5-1 to TRBJ1-4; a possible D gene is TRBD1 (5 bases). This CDR3 comprises 15 residues. Germline V gene lookup returns CDR1 SGHRS and CDR2 YFSETQ. The V and J ends lost 2 bases and 8 bases respectively, with 16 bases between them. This CDR3 reads CASSFGTGRFEKLFF. CDR3 nucleotides: TGCGCCAGCAGCTTTGGTACAGGCCGTTTCGAAAAACTGTTTTTT. Combining the CDR3 with reference TRBV5-1 and TRBJ1-4 gives the whole variable domain KAGVTQTPRYLIKTRGQQVTLSCSPISGHRSVSWYQQTPGQGLQFLFEYFSETQRNKGNFPGRFSGRQFSNSRSEMNVSTLELGDSALYLCASSFGTGRFEKLFFGSGTQLSVL.

This clone was observed a single time. The chain has TRBV4-1 and TRBJ2-4; D perhaps matches TRBD2 (6 bases). V was clipped by 4 bases and J by 8 bases, with 12 bases between them. Germline loops: CDR1 MGHRA, CDR2 YSYEKL. The CDR3 consists of 13 residues. The CDR3 here is CASSPGPGDIQYF. The CDR3, as DNA: TGCGCCAGCAGCCCAGGCCCGGGGGACATTCAGTACTTC.

This clone was picked up a small number of times. The chain combines TRBV19 with TRBJ1-5; 7 positions match TRBD1. This CDR3 has 16 residues. The germline V gene encodes CDR1 LNHDA and CDR2 SQIVND (reference sequence). V lost 3 bases, J lost 4 bases, and 9 bases stayed unmatched. CDR3: CASSMPSDRRNQPQHF. CDR3 bases: TGTGCCAGTAGTATGCCCTCGGACAGGCGAAATCAGCCCCAGCATTTT.

This clone was seen only a few times. The chain combines TRBV4-1 with TRBJ1-3; TRBD1 is a possible D gene (5 bases). The germline gives CDR1 MGHRA, CDR2 YSYEKL. Between the trimmed V and J ends, which lost 0 bases and 1 base, there was a span of 13 bases. The CDR3 covers 17 residues. CDR3 nucleotide sequence: TGCGCCAGCAGCCAAGATGAATGGGGGGTGTCTGGAAACACCATATATTTT. This gives the protein CASSQDEWGVSGNTIYF.

V and J are TRBV5-4 and TRBJ2-7, with D possibly matching TRBD2 (6 bases). The CDR3 covers 13 residues. Trimming pared 6 bases from V and 5 bases from J, leaving 15 bases between. Germline V CDR1 and CDR2: SGHNT, YYREEE (reference sequence). CDR3 residues: CASTSKVADEQYF. The CDR3 bases are TGTGCCAGCACCTCGAAGGTAGCGGACGAGCAGTACTTC.

The chain links TRBV28 to TRBJ2-7, with a possible D match to TRBD1 (5 bases). CDR1 and CDR2 from the germline V gene are MDHEN and SYDVKM. The CDR3 loop spans 16 amino acids. The DNA of the CDR3 is TGTGCAAGACCACCCCCGACAGACTCCGCGTTCTACGAGCAGTACTTC. Translation: CARPPPTDSAFYEQYF.

The chain links TRBV27 to TRBJ2-7, with 8 nucleotides matching TRBD2. Germline CDR1 MNHEY, CDR2 SMNVEV (reference sequence). This CDR3 has 15 residues. Germline trimming cut 2 bases from V and 6 bases from J; bases unmatched to any gene: 9. The CDR3 bases are TGTGCCAGCAGTTTAGCGGGGGGTCCTCAGTCCGAGCAGTACTTC. Translated, it gives CASSLAGGPQSEQYF.

J is TRBJ2-1 and V is TRBV7-9; 15 nucleotides match TRBD2. Germline CDR1 SEHNR, CDR2 FQNEAQ (reference sequence). J lost 9 bases, V lost 7 bases, and 10 bases had no gene match. This CDR3 has 16 amino acids. The CDR3 here is CASNMGLAGGRGEQFF. CDR3 coding DNA: TGTGCCAGCAACATGGGACTAGCGGGAGGCAGGGGTGAGCAGTTCTTC.

This chain joins TRBV6-4 and TRBJ2-1, with a possible D match to TRBD2 (6 bases). The CDR3 runs to 18 residues. Germline loops: CDR1 MRHNA, CDR2 SNTAGT. Trimming pared 3 bases from V and 10 bases from J, leaving 28 bases between. CDR3 protein: CASSEVFGLGRAGGEQFF. The CDR3 nucleotides are TGTGCCAGCAGTGAAGTCTTCGGGTTAGGCAGGGCCGGGGGAGAGCAGTTCTTC.